Included here is one T cell receptor (beta chain) sequence, with context. These data come from a study of blood T cell repertoires in COVID-19. At the level of the study: Acute and convalescent COVID-19 specimens originated in the United States, Italy and Spain. The analysed material was cDNA or gDNA that came from T cells, B-cell-depleted T cells, or PBMCs.

V was cut by 0 bases and J by 0 bases, with 9 bases left in between. There are 15 residues in the CDR3. CDR1 and CDR2 (germline): SGHRS, YFSETQ. Per the study methods: Amplification from reference gene primers served as the basis for estimated nucleated cell counts. Produced via immunoSEQ multiplex PCR; TCRdb's table is partial and in-frame only. V, J and clone size are taken as reported in that table, and D and trimming were inferred from the DNA itself. The table has under 250,000 clones, more than 65% seen once. The chain is built from TRBV5-1 and TRBJ2-5; no reliable D call. The sequencing input was peripheral blood. The receptor was derived from a woman aged 30 to 39 who had recovered from COVID-19. CDR3 DNA: TGCGCCAGCAGCTTGGTCGGCGGAAACCAAGAGACCCAGTACTTC. Amino acid sequence: CASSLVGGNQETQYF.